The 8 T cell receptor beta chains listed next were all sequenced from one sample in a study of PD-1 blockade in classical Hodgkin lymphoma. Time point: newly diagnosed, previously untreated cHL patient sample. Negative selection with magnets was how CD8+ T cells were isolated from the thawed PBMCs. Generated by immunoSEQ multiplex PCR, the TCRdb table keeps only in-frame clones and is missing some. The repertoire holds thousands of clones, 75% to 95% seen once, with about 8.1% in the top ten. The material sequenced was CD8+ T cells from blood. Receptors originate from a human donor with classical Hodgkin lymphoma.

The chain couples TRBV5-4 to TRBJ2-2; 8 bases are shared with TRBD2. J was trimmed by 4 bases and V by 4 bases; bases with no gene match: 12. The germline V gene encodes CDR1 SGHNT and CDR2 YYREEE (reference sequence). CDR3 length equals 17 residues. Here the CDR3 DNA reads TGTGCCAGCAGCACTGACGGGGCGGGGGGATTCACCGGGGAGCTGTTTTTT. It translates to CASSTDGAGGFTGELFF.

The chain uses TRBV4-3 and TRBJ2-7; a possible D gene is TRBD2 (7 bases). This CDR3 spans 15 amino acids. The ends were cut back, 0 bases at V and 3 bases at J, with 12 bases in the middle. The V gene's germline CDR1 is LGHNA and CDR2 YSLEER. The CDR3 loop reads CASSQEGGVLYEQYF. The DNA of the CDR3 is TGCGCCAGCAGCCAAGAAGGGGGGGTCCTCTACGAGCAGTACTTC.

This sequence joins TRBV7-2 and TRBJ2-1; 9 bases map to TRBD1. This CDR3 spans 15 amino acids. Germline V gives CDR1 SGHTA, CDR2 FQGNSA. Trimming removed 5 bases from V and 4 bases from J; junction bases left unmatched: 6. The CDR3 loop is CASSRRGQGYNEQFF. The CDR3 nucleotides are TGTGCCAGCAGCCGAAGAGGACAGGGGTACAATGAGCAGTTCTTC.

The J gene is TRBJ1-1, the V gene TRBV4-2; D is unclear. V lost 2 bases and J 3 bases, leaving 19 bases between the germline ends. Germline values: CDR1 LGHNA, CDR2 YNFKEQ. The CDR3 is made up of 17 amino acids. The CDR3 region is CASSQFSAGRFDTEAFF. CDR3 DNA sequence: TGTGCCAGCAGCCAATTTTCAGCTGGGCGTTTCGACACTGAAGCTTTCTTT.

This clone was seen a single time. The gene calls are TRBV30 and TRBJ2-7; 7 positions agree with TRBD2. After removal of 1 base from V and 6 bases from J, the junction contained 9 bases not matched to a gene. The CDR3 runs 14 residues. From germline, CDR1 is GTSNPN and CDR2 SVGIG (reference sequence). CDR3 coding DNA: TGTGCCTGGAGTGGCCCGGGGTCGGGAGGCGAGCAGTACTTC. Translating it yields CAWSGPGSGGEQYF.

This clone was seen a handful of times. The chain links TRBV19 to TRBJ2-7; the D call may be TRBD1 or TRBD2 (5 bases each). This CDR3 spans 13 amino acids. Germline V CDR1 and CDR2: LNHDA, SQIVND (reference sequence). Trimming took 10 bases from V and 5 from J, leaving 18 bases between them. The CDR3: CATRFGAGNEQYF. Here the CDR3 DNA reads TGTGCCACCCGCTTCGGGGCAGGCAACGAGCAGTACTTC.

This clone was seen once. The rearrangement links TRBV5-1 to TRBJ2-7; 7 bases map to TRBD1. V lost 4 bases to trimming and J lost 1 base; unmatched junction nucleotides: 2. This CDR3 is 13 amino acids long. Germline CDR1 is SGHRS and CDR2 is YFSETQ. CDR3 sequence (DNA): TGCGCCAGCAGCGGACAGGATTCCTACGAGCAGTACTTC. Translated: CASSGQDSYEQYF.

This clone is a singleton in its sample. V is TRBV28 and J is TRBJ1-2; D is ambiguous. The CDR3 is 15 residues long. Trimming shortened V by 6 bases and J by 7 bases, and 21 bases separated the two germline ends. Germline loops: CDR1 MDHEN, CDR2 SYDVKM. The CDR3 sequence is CASSPSFASDSGYTF. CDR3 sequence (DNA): TGTGCCAGCAGCCCCTCGTTTGCGTCGGACTCTGGCTACACCTTC.